This TCR beta chain was sequenced during a study of cytomegalovirus exposure and HLA in healthy donors. Per germline, CDR1 SGHRS and CDR2 YFSETQ. The ends lost 5 bases at V and 6 bases at J; junction bases unmatched: 1. The CDR3 covers 12 residues. Comment on this clone: The antigen remains undetermined.

PCR primers comprised 60 Vbeta and 13 Jbeta primers. Profiling relied on immunoSEQ multiplex PCR, and the TCRdb table lists in-frame clones only, not all of them. Of 85,000 to 100,000 clones in the sample, around three quarters were seen once. Regarding the study as a whole: Excluded were some V segments that proved indistinguishable, including TRBV6-2 and TRBV6-3. Most TCR sequences showed up rarely, but some public TCRs showed up in many donors. Earlier findings revealed that most TCR beta V segments proved productive either about 87% or about 30% of the time. Follow-up analysis found HLA locus-dependent TCR association rates, highest for DRB1 and lowest for HLA-C.

The V call is TRBV5-1, the J call TRBJ1-2; 10 nucleotides match TRBD1. Sequencing was carried out using PBMCs. The TCR comes from a male donor in good health and CMV-seropositive. CDR3: CASSGQGDGYTF. CDR3 bases: TGCGCCAGCAGTGGACAGGGGGATGGCTACACCTTC.